The T cell receptor beta chain described here comes from a study of control samples from healthy donors and cancer patients (dated by TCRdb to 2018 to 2021). Of note for this clone: Its antigen remains undetermined. There are no base qualities to consult, and no much larger clone falls within one base.

The library was prepared using the immunoSEQ multiplex PCR assay. Here the immuneACCESS table is served through TCRdb, limited to in-frame sequences with V and J called. Missing clones are a known gap in these copies; in checked studies unresolved V genes cover under half, and the rest lacks a known reason. This sample is represented by 70,000 to 85,000 clones; approximately 80% of them were singletons. Together, the top ten hold roughly 10% of the sample. This TCR derives from a man between 60 and 75 years old with head and neck cancer. Sequenced sample: PBMCs.

The sequenced DNA: TGCGCCAGCAGCTTCGGGCTAGCGGGAGCCATTGAGCAGTTCTTC. Its amino acids are CASSFGLAGAIEQFF. The chain employs TRBV5-1 and TRBJ2-1, with 10 middle bases fitting TRBD2. Here V drops 2 bases and J drops 9 bases, and the junction holds 8 bases not matched to any gene. The germline V gene provides CDR1 SGHRS and CDR2 YFSETQ. Counted from cysteine to phenylalanine, this CDR3 has 15 amino acids. The only DNA kept is the CDR3, 45 bases in frame from the first base.